The 17 T cell receptor beta chains reported below all come from one sample, sequenced in a study of T cell clonality in common variable immunodeficiency (dated by TCRdb to about 2015). Library creation used the immunoSEQ multiplex PCR assay. TCRdb limited this immuneACCESS table to in-frame rearrangements with V and J called. A share of clones is missing; checked studies link under half to unresolved V genes, and the rest is unexplained. The sample records 50,000 to 70,000 clones, none occurring a single time. The ten largest clones capture over 0.8% of the sample. Sequencing was performed on peripheral blood mononuclear cells. These receptor sequences come from a person aged 18-69 years in good health.

By sample fraction, this clone is medium-sized. The read terminates 3 residues before the CDR3 end, so the remaining end is supplied by the germline J gene. The V gene is TRBV19, the J gene TRBJ2-1; 10 bases line up with TRBD2. V trimming: 3 bases; J trimming: 9 bases; junction bases outside the gene matches: 5. The CDR3 extends over 14 amino acids. CDR1 is LNHDA, CDR2 SQIVND, per germline (reference sequence). CDR3 DNA, as far as it was read: TGTGCCAGTAGTATCGGACTAGCGGTGGTTGAG. Its translation is CASSIGLAVVE. The whole CDR3 protein is CASSIGLAVVEQFF.

The table lists this clone with many counts. Read sequence stops 3 residues before the CDR3 end, and the germline J gene provides the missing end. The chain carries TRBV12-3 or TRBV12-4 and TRBJ1-2; D remains ambiguous. The CDR3 is made up of 10 amino acids. The CDR3 reads CASSLGGYTF. CDR3 DNA, as far as it was read: TGTGCCAGCAGTTTGGGCGGC.

This clone showed up many times. The read comes to an end 3 residues before the CDR3 does, leaving the germline J gene to fill in the end. The V and J genes are TRBV30 and TRBJ2-5; 7 bases are shared with TRBD1. The germline V gene encodes CDR1 GTSNPN and CDR2 SVGIG (reference sequence). V dropped 7 bases and J dropped 1; count of bases not matched to a gene: 3. This CDR3 comprises 12 residues. CDR3 DNA (partial): TGTGCCTTGTCAGGGGGCCAAGAGACC. It translates to CALSGGQET. The entire CDR3 reads CALSGGQETQYF.

This clone has ten or more counts. Coverage ceases 3 residues before the CDR3 finishes, and the germline J gene fills in the end. The J gene is TRBJ2-3, the V gene TRBV20-1, with TRBD1 matching over 11 bases. Looked up from germline, CDR1 is DFQATT and CDR2 is SNEGSKA (reference sequence). This CDR3 region has 15 residues. This chain's CDR3 is CSASLPGQGVGTQYF. The CDR3 DNA, read in part, is TGCAGTGCTAGCCTACCGGGACAGGGGGTAGGGACG.

This clone came up a few times. The sequenced fragment ends 3 residues before the CDR3 boundary, so the rest is inferred from the germline J gene. The chain combines TRBV6-1 with TRBJ2-2, with D uncertain. This CDR3 region has 14 residues. CDR1 and CDR2 from the germline V gene are MNHNS and SASEGT. The sequenced part of the CDR3 DNA is TGTGCCAGCAGTGAGTTACAGTGGAATTCACCG. This encodes CASSELQWNSP. The entire CDR3 protein reads CASSELQWNSPLFF.

This clone was observed at least ten times. The CDR3 end falls 3 residues outside the read, so it is completed with the germline J gene. The chain is built from TRBV7-8 and TRBJ2-1; 9 bases are a match to TRBD1. Trimming took 4 bases from V and 4 from J; bases not matched to a gene: 8. Germline CDR1 SGHVS, CDR2 FQNEAQ. There are 16 residues in the CDR3. CDR3 bases read: TGTGCCAGCAGCTCCACAGGGGGCACTATGTACAATGAG. It specifies CASSSTGGTMYNE. The entire CDR3 protein is CASSSTGGTMYNEQFF.

This clone came up many times. Sequencing ends 3 residues short of the CDR3 end; the germline J gene provides the rest. The V and J genes are TRBV29-1 and TRBJ2-6, with unresolved D. V dropped 3 bases and J dropped 2 bases, with 11 bases sitting between them. Germline-derived CDR1 and CDR2 are SQVTM and ANQGSEA. This CDR3 is built from 15 residues. CDR3 sequence reads: CSVEENSAGANVLTF. Incomplete CDR3 DNA: TGCAGCGTTGAGGAGAACAGTGCTGGGGCCAACGTC. Full variable domain (missing parts from reference TRBV29-1 and TRBJ2-6): SAVISQKPSRDICQRGTSLTIQCQVDSQVTMMFWYRQQPGQSLTLIATANQGSEATYESGFVIDKFPISRPNLTFSTLTVSNMSPEDSSIYLCSVEENSAGANVLTFGAGSRLTVL.

Only a few counts were recorded for this clone. Read coverage stops 3 residues before the CDR3 terminus; the germline J gene supplies the remainder. The chain recombines TRBV10-3 with TRBJ2-5; D is unresolved. The V and J ends lost 11 bases and 5 bases respectively, with 9 bases between them. The germline gives CDR1 ENHRY, CDR2 SYGVKD. There are 10 residues in the CDR3. The covered CDR3 bases are TGTGCCCGTAGGGCGGAGACC. Translation: CARRAET. The entire CDR3 protein is CARRAETQYF.

This clone has ten or more counts. The read gets to within 3 residues of the CDR3 end, and the germline J gene fills in the rest. The chain is built from TRBV4-2 and TRBJ2-5, with TRBD2 identical over 8 bases. The ends lost 4 bases at V and 5 bases at J; junction bases unmatched: 6. CDR1 and CDR2 from the germline V gene are LGHNA and YNFKEQ. The CDR3 runs to 14 residues. The DNA read from the CDR3 is TGTGCCAGCAGCCCGGCAGGGACTAGGGAGACC. Protein product: CASSPAGTRET. The entire CDR3 protein is CASSPAGTRETQYF.

In its sample, this clone was seen many times. The CDR3 extends 3 residues past the end of the read, so its final part is completed from the germline J gene. This chain joins TRBV20-1 and TRBJ2-3; 10 nucleotides line up with TRBD2. Germline V gives CDR1 DFQATT, CDR2 SNEGSKA (reference sequence). This CDR3 is built from 21 residues. The V and J ends lost 2 bases and 0 bases, in that order; junction bases with no gene match: 20. The CDR3 protein is CSARLPPGVAGGDFSTDTQYF. CDR3 DNA, as far as it was read: TGCAGTGCTAGACTTCCCCCTGGGGTAGCGGGGGGCGACTTTAGCACAGATACG.

Concerning this clone: Read data end 3 residues before the CDR3 end; the end is taken from the germline J gene. The V call is TRBV4-2, the J call TRBJ2-7, with D perhaps TRBD2 (6 bases). V was pared by 6 bases and J by 2 bases, with 14 bases between. The CDR3 runs to 14 residues. The germline CDR1 and CDR2 sequences are LGHNA and YNFKEQ. CDR3 sequence: CASRAVAETYEQYF. CDR3 DNA (partial): TGTGCCAGCAGAGCCGTAGCGGAGACCTACGAG.

This clone was observed at least ten times. The read falls 3 residues short of the CDR3 end, and the missing part is taken from the germline J gene. This chain links TRBV5-4 with TRBJ2-2; 8 nucleotides match TRBD2. J gave up 7 bases and V 4 bases, and 3 bases lay outside the gene matches. Germline CDR1 SGHNT, CDR2 YYREEE (reference sequence). The CDR3 has 13 residues. Partial CDR3 DNA: TGTGCCAGCAGCCTTGGGACTAGCGGGGAG. Residues: CASSLGTSGE. The CDR3, in full, reads CASSLGTSGELFF.

This clone was seen repeatedly, ten times or more. The read is 3 residues too short to cover the CDR3 end, so that end is filled in from the germline J gene. J is TRBJ1-5 and V is TRBV19, with D uncertain. From germline, CDR1 is LNHDA and CDR2 SQIVND (reference sequence). The CDR3 covers 15 residues. V lost 3 bases, J lost 0 bases, and 9 bases lay in between. The CDR3 loop reads CASSISPYSNQPQHF. The CDR3 DNA, read in part, is TGTGCCAGTAGTATCTCCCCCTATAGCAATCAGCCC.

As concerns this clone: The read ends 3 residues before the CDR3 terminus; that terminus is restored from the germline J gene. The V call is TRBV5-1, the J call TRBJ1-2, with no clear D. Germline CDR1 is SGHRS and CDR2 is YFSETQ. The length of the CDR3 is 14 residues. CDR3 loop: CASSETSAYNDYTF. CDR3 bases read: TGCGCCAGCAGTGAGACTAGCGCGTACAATGAC.

This clone was detected ten times or more. The CDR3 end falls 3 residues outside the read, so it is completed with the germline J gene. This sequence joins TRBV30 and TRBJ1-2, with 11 bases lining up with TRBD1. The CDR3 is made up of 13 amino acids. V shed 7 bases and J 4 bases; nucleotides not matched to a gene: 5. Looked up from germline, CDR1 is GTSNPN and CDR2 is SVGIG (reference sequence). The sequenced CDR3 bases are TGTGCCTTGCGGGACAGGGGGGGCTATGGC. It yields the protein CALRDRGGYG. The whole CDR3 reads CALRDRGGYGYTF.

This clone was seen repeatedly, ten times or more. The read terminates 3 residues before the CDR3 end, so the remaining end is supplied by the germline J gene. This rearrangement joins TRBV12-3 or TRBV12-4 to TRBJ2-7; 12 bases match TRBD1. This CDR3 contains 18 residues. Germline trimming cut 7 bases from V and 5 bases from J; bases unmatched to any gene: 18. Here the CDR3 reads CASNIKILGTGGIHEQYF. Partial CDR3 DNA: TGTGCCAGCAATATAAAAATTCTAGGGACAGGGGGCATCCACGAG.

This clone showed up just a few times. The read ends 3 residues early relative to the CDR3; the germline J gene fills the gap. V is TRBV7-7 and J is TRBJ1-2; D is possibly TRBD1 (5 bases). Germline CDR1 is SSHAT and CDR2 is FNYEAQ (reference sequence). The CDR3 covers 13 residues. The CDR3 protein is CASSLLGGDTYTF. The DNA read from the CDR3 is TGTGCCAGCAGCTTATTGGGGGGAGATACC. The variable domain in full, completed from reference TRBV7-7 and TRBJ1-2, reads GAGVSQSPRYKVTKRGQDVTLRCDPISSHATLYWYQQALGQGPEFLTYFNYEAQPDKSGLPSDRFSAERPEGSISTLTIQRTEQRDSAMYRCASSLLGGDTYTFGSGTRLTVV.